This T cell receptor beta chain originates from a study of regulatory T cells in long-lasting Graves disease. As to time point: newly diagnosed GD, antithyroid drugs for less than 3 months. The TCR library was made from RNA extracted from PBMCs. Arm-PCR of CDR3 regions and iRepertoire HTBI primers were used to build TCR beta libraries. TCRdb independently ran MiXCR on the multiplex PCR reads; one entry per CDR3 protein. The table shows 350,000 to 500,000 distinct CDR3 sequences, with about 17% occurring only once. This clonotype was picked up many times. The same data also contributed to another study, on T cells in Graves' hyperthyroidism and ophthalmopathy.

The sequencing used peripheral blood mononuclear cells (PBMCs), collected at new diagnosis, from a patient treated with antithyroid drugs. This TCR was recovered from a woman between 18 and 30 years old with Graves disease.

Here the CDR3 reads CASSSTTGRSVGQPQHF. The CDR3 DNA is TGTGCCAGCAGTTCTACGACAGGGAGGAGTGTGGGTCAGCCCCAGCATTTT. The chain uses TRBV28 and TRBJ1-5; 7 positions agree with TRBD1. Unmatched junction bases numbered 15, after V lost 4 bases and J lost 6 bases. Looked up from germline, CDR1 is MDHEN and CDR2 is SYDVKM. This CDR3 is 17 amino acids long.